The clone carrying this T cell receptor beta chain was detected only once. Clones were sequenced by immunoSEQ multiplex PCR, and TCRdb holds only the in-frame ones, with some missing. The data show 200,000 to 250,000 clones, 87% seen once. This sample is drawn from a study of blood T cell repertoires in COVID-19. The receptor was isolated from a man between 18 and 35 years old with active or convalescent COVID-19. The material sequenced was peripheral blood.

The CDR3 sequence is CASSLTWSNQPQHF. CDR3 nucleotides: TGTGCCAGCAGCTTGACTTGGTCCAATCAGCCCCAGCATTTT. J is TRBJ1-5 and V is TRBV5-8; D remains ambiguous. Germline V lookup: CDR1 SGHTS, CDR2 YDEGEE. V lost 1 base and J lost 3, with 8 bases in between. The CDR3 extends over 14 amino acids.